This T cell receptor beta chain was captured in a study of blood T cell repertoires in COVID-19. Study-level background: Nucleic acid was either cDNA or gDNA, and it came from T cells, B-cell-depleted T cells, or PBMCs.

This clone was seen a single time. This specimen includes other DNA sequences encoding the same CDR3. V was cut by 3 bases and J by 0 bases, with 8 bases left in between. Germline V gene data show CDR1 as MNHEY and CDR2 as SMNVEV (reference sequence). The CDR3 consists of 14 residues. Profiling relied on immunoSEQ multiplex PCR, and the TCRdb table lists in-frame clones only, not all of them. The table lists some 110,000 clones, more than 75% of them singletons. The sequence was obtained from a human donor in a cohort sampled during active COVID-19. Material for sequencing was peripheral blood. The chain recombines TRBV27 with TRBJ1-1; possible D gene TRBD1, 5 bases. CDR3 residues: CASSFGGLNTEAFF. CDR3 sequence (DNA): TGTGCCAGCAGTTTCGGGGGTCTGAACACTGAAGCTTTCTTT.